This T cell receptor (beta chain) emerged from a study of T cell responses to AZD1222 COVID-19 vaccine. Study-level background: Second-dose intervals near 4 or 12 weeks were combined. General study results and limits: Researchers report vaccine-associated CD4 TCRs spanning spike, with dominance at 160-218 and 743-854. Researchers took repertoire samples only after the peak T cell response had come. Spike-specific TCR breadth and depth rose after two AZD1222 doses.

Germline V gene lookup returns CDR1 MNHEY and CDR2 SMNVEV (reference sequence). The CDR3 runs 13 residues. V shed 3 bases and J 6 bases; nucleotides not matched to a gene: 1. To note about this clone: Its matching antigen is unknown.

Measured with immunoSEQ multiplex PCR; TCRdb has only the in-frame clones, and not every one. The profile shows some 120,000 clones, 85% to 95% of them singletons. The V call is TRBV27, the J call TRBJ2-2, with 7 nucleotides matching TRBD1. Sequencing used peripheral blood, obtained on day 0 of AZD1222 vaccination. The sequence was collected from an adult in good health. The CDR3 spells CASSFQGAGELFF. The CDR3 nucleotides read TGTGCCAGCAGTTTCCAGGGGGCCGGGGAGCTGTTTTTT.